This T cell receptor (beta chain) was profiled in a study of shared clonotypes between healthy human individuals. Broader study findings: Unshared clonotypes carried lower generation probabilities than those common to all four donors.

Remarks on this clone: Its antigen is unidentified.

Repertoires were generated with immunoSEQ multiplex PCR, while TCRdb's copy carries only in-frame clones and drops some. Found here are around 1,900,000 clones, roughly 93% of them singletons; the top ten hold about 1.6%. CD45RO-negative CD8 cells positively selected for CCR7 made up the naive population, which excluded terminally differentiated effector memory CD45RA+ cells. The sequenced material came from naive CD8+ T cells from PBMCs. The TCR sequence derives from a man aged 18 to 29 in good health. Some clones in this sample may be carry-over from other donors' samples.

The CDR3 bases are TGTGCCAGCAGTTACTTAGAAGGGGCCGGGGAGCTGTTTTTT. Encoded protein: CASSYLEGAGELFF. J is TRBJ2-2 and V is TRBV6-5, with TRBD1 as a possible D gene (5 bases). This CDR3 comprises 14 residues. V lost 1 base, J lost 6 bases, and 9 bases lay in between. The germline CDR1 and CDR2 sequences are MNHEY and SVGAGI.